The present T cell receptor (beta chain) was sequenced within a study of T cell responses to AZD1222 COVID-19 vaccine. Overall study findings and caveats: Donors were chiefly white British, with a greater number of females, and clonal diversity was perhaps underestimated. Seropositive at baseline were only a handful of AZD1222 recipients. Repertoires were sampled only after the peak T cell response. Spike-specific TCR depth and breadth grew after two AZD1222 doses.

Trimming left V 6 bases short and J 8 bases short, with 20 bases between. There are 15 residues in the CDR3. Germline V gives CDR1 SGHAT, CDR2 FQNNGV. The protocol was immunoSEQ multiplex PCR, while the TCRdb copy is restricted to in-frame clones and leaves out a portion. The table has 120,000 to 150,000 clones, about 86% seen once. Note on this clone: Its matching antigen is unknown.

The chain recombines TRBV11-2 with TRBJ1-3; D uncertain. Sequences were derived from peripheral blood, sampled 28 days after the second AZD1222 dose. This clonotype was obtained from an adult who received the AZD1222 COVID-19 vaccine. The CDR3, as DNA: TGTGCCAGCAGTCCCATAAAGACCTTGGGAGACACCATATATTTT. Protein sequence: CASSPIKTLGDTIYF. The complete variable domain, with remaining parts taken from reference TRBV11-2 and TRBJ1-3, reads EAGVAQSPRYKIIEKRQSVAFWCNPISGHATLYWYQQILGQGPKLLIQFQNNGVVDDSQLPKDRFSAERLKGVDSTLKIQPAKLEDSAVYLCASSPIKTLGDTIYFGEGSWLTVV.